The next 23 T cell receptor beta chains were all read from a single sample in a study of response to subunit inactivated influenza vaccine. TCRdb ran MiXCR on the RT-PCR reads and lists one entry per CDR3 protein. This sample has hundreds of thousands of distinct CDR3 sequences; approximately 11% occur once, and the top ten carry over 9.5%. Sequencing was performed on PBMCs from blood, taken roughly 6 weeks after vaccination. The receptors shown here come from a man aged 45-60 years who received an inactivated influenza vaccine.

This clonotype has more than one count but fewer than ten. CDR3 sequence: CSVVGYGTLAKNIQYF. For the CDR3, the DNA is TGCAGCGTTGTAGGTTACGGAACCTTAGCCAAAAACATTCAGTACTTC. This sequence joins TRBV29-1 and TRBJ2-4; D gene uncertain. Trimming pared 4 bases from V and 0 bases from J, leaving 16 bases between. In germline, CDR1 is SQVTM, CDR2 ANQGSEA. CDR3 length equals 16 residues. The whole variable domain, remainder taken from reference TRBV29-1 and TRBJ2-4, is SAVISQKPSRDICQRGTSLTIQCQVDSQVTMMFWYRQQPGQSLTLIATANQGSEATYESGFVIDKFPISRPNLTFSTLTVSNMSPEDSSIYLCSVVGYGTLAKNIQYFGAGTRLSVL.

This clonotype was recorded a few times. In nucleotides, the CDR3 is TGCGCCAGCAGCTTGGCGATATTTGGAGCCGGGGAGCTGTTTTTT. As protein: CASSLAIFGAGELFF. The chain employs TRBV5-1 and TRBJ2-2; D not certain. V was clipped by 0 bases and J by 6 bases, with 12 bases between them. Germline V CDR1 and CDR2: SGHRS, YFSETQ. The CDR3 is made up of 15 amino acids.

In nucleotides, the CDR3 is TGTGCCAGCAGCATCAGGGGGCAAAAAGAGCAGTACTTC. As protein: CASSIRGQKEQYF. The chain joins TRBV7-2 to TRBJ2-7, with 8 positions matching TRBD1. Per the germline V gene, CDR1 is SGHTA and CDR2 is FQGNSA. V was pared by 5 bases and J by 7 bases, with 7 bases of the junction left unmatched. The CDR3 spans 13 residues. The variable domain in full, with the rest retrieved from reference TRBV7-2 and TRBJ2-7, is GAGVSQSPSNKVTEKGKDVELRCDPISGHTALYWYRQSLGQGLEFLIYFQGNSAPDKSGLPSDRFSAERTGGSVSTLTIQRTQQEDSAVYLCASSIRGQKEQYFGPGTRLTVT.

V usage is TRBV27 and J usage is TRBJ2-7, with no clear D. The CDR3 length is 13 residues. V dropped 3 bases and J dropped 4 bases, with 10 bases sitting between them. Germline V gene sequence: CDR1 MNHEY, CDR2 SMNVEV (reference sequence). The CDR3 sequence: CASSFKTAYEQYF. The CDR3 coding sequence is TGTGCCAGCAGTTTCAAAACCGCTTACGAGCAGTACTTC.

This clonotype has only a few counts. This chain joins TRBV7-6 and TRBJ2-3; TRBD2 matches at 8 bases. J gave up 3 bases and V 1 base, and 6 bases lay outside the gene matches. This CDR3 spans 16 amino acids. Germline lookup yields CDR1 SGHVS and CDR2 FNYEAQ. CDR3 bases: TGTGCCAGCAGCTTAGAGGTAGCGGGGAGGACAGATACGCAGTATTTT. Its protein is CASSLEVAGRTDTQYF.

The CDR3 protein is CASSPLRQGGEDEAFF. CDR3 nucleotides: TGTGCCAGCAGTCCCCTTCGACAGGGCGGAGAAGATGAAGCTTTCTTT. The rearrangement uses TRBV27 and TRBJ1-1; TRBD1 aligns across 7 bases. The V and J ends lost 5 bases and 7 bases, in that order; junction bases with no gene match: 16. CDR3 length: 16 residues. Looked up from germline, CDR1 is MNHEY and CDR2 is SMNVEV (reference sequence).

The chain is built from TRBV7-9 and TRBJ2-2; 9 positions agree with TRBD1. The CDR3 is 16 residues long. The germline gives CDR1 SEHNR, CDR2 FQNEAQ (reference sequence). The junction had 6 bases not matched to a gene; V was cut back by 2 bases and J by 5 bases. The CDR3 loop reads CASSLSIGTGTGELFF. CDR3 DNA: TGTGCCAGCAGCTTAAGTATCGGGACAGGGACCGGGGAGCTGTTTTTT.

This clonotype was seen only a few times. The chain has TRBV12-3 or TRBV12-4 and TRBJ1-1; perhaps TRBD1 as D (5 bases). V was trimmed by 1 base and J by 6 bases, leaving 12 bases between them. The CDR3 loop spans 14 amino acids. The chain's CDR3 is CASSLGAGLAEAFF. CDR3 in DNA: TGTGCCAGCAGTTTAGGGGCAGGGCTGGCTGAAGCTTTCTTT.

This clonotype turned up a few times. J is TRBJ2-5 and V is TRBV29-1, with 11 bases that match TRBD1. The CDR3 loop spans 12 amino acids. Trimming at V came to 3 bases and at J to 9 bases, leaving 3 bases not matched to a gene. CDR1 and CDR2 (germline): SQVTM, ANQGSEA. The CDR3 is CSVEGQGVAQYF. The CDR3 DNA reads as TGCAGCGTTGAGGGACAGGGGGTTGCCCAGTACTTC.

The chain combines TRBV6-2 or TRBV6-3 with TRBJ2-1, with 13 bases lining up with TRBD2. The CDR3 totals 17 residues. V was pared by 2 bases and J by 0 bases, with 1 base of the junction left unmatched. Germline-derived CDR1 and CDR2 are MNHEY and SVGEGT. This chain's CDR3 is CASSYGLAGASYNEQFF. CDR3 coding DNA: TGTGCCAGCAGTTACGGACTAGCGGGAGCCTCCTACAATGAGCAGTTCTTC.

The genes are TRBV6-5 and TRBJ2-3; 12 bases are a match to TRBD2. This CDR3 spans 19 amino acids. V lost 0 bases, J lost 3 bases, and 10 bases stayed unmatched. The germline CDR1 and CDR2 sequences are MNHEY and SVGAGI. The CDR3 spells CASSYSGLAGQGGTDTQYF. CDR3 DNA: TGTGCCAGCAGTTACTCCGGACTAGCGGGGCAGGGGGGTACAGATACGCAGTATTTT.

This clonotype was detected ten times or more. The chain employs TRBV5-5 and TRBJ2-7; TRBD1 matches 7 bases. Germline V gene lookup returns CDR1 SGHKS and CDR2 YYEKEE (reference sequence). The V segment lost 4 bases and the J segment 11 bases; nucleotides outside the gene matches: 12. This CDR3 spans 13 amino acids. The CDR3 DNA is TGTGCCAGCAGCATTACACGACAGGGTGGGAAGTACTTC. Amino acid sequence: CASSITRQGGKYF.

This clonotype has a handful of counts. The rearrangement joins TRBV7-9 to TRBJ1-5; maybe TRBD1 (6 bases). The germline V and J ends were trimmed by 2 bases and 2 bases, with 13 bases remaining between them. The CDR3 has 16 amino acids. The V gene's germline CDR1 is SEHNR and CDR2 FQNEAQ (reference sequence). The CDR3 coding sequence is TGTGCCAGCAGCTTATGGGCAGGGGAAGGCAATCAGCCCCAGCATTTT. It translates to CASSLWAGEGNQPQHF.

This clonotype was recorded many times. V is TRBV29-1 and J is TRBJ2-4, with a tentative D call TRBD1 (6 bases). Germline V CDR1 and CDR2: SQVTM, ANQGSEA. V was pared by 7 bases and J by 2 bases, with 12 bases between. This CDR3 contains 13 residues. CDR3 sequence: CSARTGSKNIQYF. Here the CDR3 DNA reads TGCAGCGCCCGTACAGGGTCCAAAAACATTCAGTACTTC.

This clonotype was picked up a small number of times. This rearrangement joins TRBV7-2 to TRBJ2-1; the match to TRBD1 covers 7 bases. The CDR3 is 14 residues long. Germline trimming cut 6 bases from V and 5 bases from J; bases unmatched to any gene: 7. CDR1 and CDR2 (germline): SGHTA, FQGNSA. The CDR3 loop is CASSTTQGNNEQFF. CDR3 in DNA: TGTGCCAGCAGTACAACACAGGGGAACAATGAGCAGTTCTTC.

This clonotype turned up a few times. The chain recombines TRBV20-1 with TRBJ2-4; maybe TRBD2 (5 bases). Trimming left V 6 bases short and J 3 bases short, with 15 bases between. Germline CDR1 reads DFQATT; CDR2 reads SNEGSKA (reference sequence). CDR3 length: 14 amino acids. CDR3: CSARPSGGKNIQYF. The CDR3 DNA sequence: TGCAGTGCCAGGCCCAGCGGAGGCAAAAACATTCAGTACTTC.

The chain recombines TRBV28 with TRBJ2-3; 8 bases are shared with TRBD1. CDR1 MDHEN and CDR2 SYDVKM come from the germline V gene. The V segment lost 6 bases and the J segment 1 base; nucleotides outside the gene matches: 21. This CDR3 is 20 amino acids long. CDR3 in amino acids: CASRRSQGAPKSSGTDTQYF. The CDR3 DNA reads as TGTGCCAGCAGAAGGTCCCAGGGGGCCCCGAAAAGTTCTGGCACAGATACGCAGTATTTT.

The chain couples TRBV7-2 to TRBJ2-2; 14 nucleotides line up with TRBD2. Germline assignment: CDR1 SGHTA and CDR2 FQGNSA. This CDR3 contains 19 residues. With 0 bases clipped from V and 0 bases from J, the junction kept 3 bases outside the gene matches. CDR3 amino acids: CASSLARTSGRSNTGELFF. CDR3 coding DNA: TGTGCCAGCAGCTTAGCCCGGACTAGCGGGAGGTCGAACACCGGGGAGCTGTTTTTT.

The J gene is TRBJ2-1, the V gene TRBV9; 11 bases agree with TRBD2. The V segment lost 4 bases and the J segment 10 bases; nucleotides outside the gene matches: 10. Germline loops: CDR1 SGDLS, CDR2 YYNGEE. The CDR3 has 15 amino acids. As DNA, the CDR3 is TGTGCCAGCAGCTCCGGGACTAGCGGATCCCTGGAGCAGTTCTTC. Translation: CASSSGTSGSLEQFF.

This clonotype was detected ten times or more. The chain carries TRBV5-1 and TRBJ1-5; D is ambiguous. The CDR3 is 14 amino acids. V was pared by 4 bases and J by 9 bases, with 17 bases between. CDR1 and CDR2 (germline): SGHRS, YFSETQ. CDR3 amino acids: CASSPAGLHPPQHF. The CDR3 region has the DNA TGCGCCAGCAGCCCGGCTGGACTTCACCCGCCCCAGCATTTT.

The table lists this clonotype with a few counts. The chain carries TRBV7-9 and TRBJ1-4, with a possible D match to TRBD1 (6 bases). The germline V gene has CDR1 SEHNR and CDR2 FQNEAQ (reference sequence). The germline V and J ends were trimmed by 4 bases and 0 bases, with 15 bases remaining between them. CDR3 length: 17 residues. Here the CDR3 DNA reads TGTGCCAGCAGCTATTTCGGACAGCCAACAACTAATGAAAAACTGTTTTTT. Translated, it gives CASSYFGQPTTNEKLFF.

This clonotype was seen at least ten times. The chain is built from TRBV12-3 or TRBV12-4 and TRBJ2-5; 11 nucleotides align to TRBD2. V shed 6 bases and J 6 bases; nucleotides not matched to a gene: 9. The CDR3 contains 15 residues. In DNA, the CDR3 is TGTGCCAGCAGCGTGGGACTAGCGGAAGGGAAGACCCAGTACTTC. Protein: CASSVGLAEGKTQYF.

The genes are TRBV18 and TRBJ2-1; no reliable D call. Trimming pared 8 bases from V and 5 bases from J, leaving 13 bases between. The CDR3 sequence is 13 residues long. Per the germline V gene, CDR1 is KGHSH and CDR2 is LQKENI. The CDR3 nucleotides read TGTGCCAGCGAACTATCGAGGCACAATGAGCAGTTCTTC. This encodes CASELSRHNEQFF.